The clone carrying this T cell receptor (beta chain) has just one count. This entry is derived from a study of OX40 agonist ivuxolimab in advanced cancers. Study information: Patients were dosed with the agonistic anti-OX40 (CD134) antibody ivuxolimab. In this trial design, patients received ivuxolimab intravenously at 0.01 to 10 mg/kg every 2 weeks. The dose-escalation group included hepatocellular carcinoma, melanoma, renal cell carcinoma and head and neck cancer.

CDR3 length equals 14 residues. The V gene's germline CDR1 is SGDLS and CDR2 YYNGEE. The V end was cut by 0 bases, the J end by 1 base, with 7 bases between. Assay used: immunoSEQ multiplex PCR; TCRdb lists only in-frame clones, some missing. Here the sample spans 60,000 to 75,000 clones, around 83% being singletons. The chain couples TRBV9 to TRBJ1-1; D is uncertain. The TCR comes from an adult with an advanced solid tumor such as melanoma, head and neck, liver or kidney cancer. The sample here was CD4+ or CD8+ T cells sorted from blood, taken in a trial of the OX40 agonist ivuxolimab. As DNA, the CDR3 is TGTGCCAGCAGCGTAGGGCCGGAGAACACTGAAGCTTTCTTT. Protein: CASSVGPENTEAFF. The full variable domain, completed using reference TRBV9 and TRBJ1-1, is DSGVTQTPKHLITATGQRVTLRCSPRSGDLSVYWYQQSLDQGLQFLIQYYNGEERAKGNILERFSAQQFPDLHSELNLSSLELGDSALYFCASSVGPENTEAFFGQGTRLTVV.